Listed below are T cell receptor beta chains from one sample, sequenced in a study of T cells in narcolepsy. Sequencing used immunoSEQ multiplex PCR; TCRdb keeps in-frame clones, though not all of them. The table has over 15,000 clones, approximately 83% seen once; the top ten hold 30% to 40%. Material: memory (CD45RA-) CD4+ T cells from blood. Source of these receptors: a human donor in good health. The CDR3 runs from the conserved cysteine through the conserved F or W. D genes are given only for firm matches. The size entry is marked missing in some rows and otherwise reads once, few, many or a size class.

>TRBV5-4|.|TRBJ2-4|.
CASSLDAKNIQYF
TGTGCCAGCAGCTTGGACGCCAAAAACATTCAGTACTTC
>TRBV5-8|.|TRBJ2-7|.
CASSTRPSALSEQYF
TGTGCCAGCAGCACCCGGCCTAGTGCCCTCTCCGAGCAGTACTTC
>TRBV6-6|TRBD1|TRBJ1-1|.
CASLRGLYTEAFF
TGTGCCAGTCTCAGGGGGCTGTACACTGAAGCTTTCTTT
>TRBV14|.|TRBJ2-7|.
CASRTGSGNYEQYF
TGTGCCAGCAGGACAGGTTCGGGAAACTACGAGCAGTACTTC
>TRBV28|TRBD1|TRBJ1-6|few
CASSFPNRGDYSPLHF
TGTGCCAGCAGTTTCCCTAACAGGGGCGATTATTCACCCCTCCACTTT
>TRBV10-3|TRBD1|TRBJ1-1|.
CAVRQGNTEAFF
TGTGCCGTTAGACAGGGAAACACTGAAGCTTTCTTT
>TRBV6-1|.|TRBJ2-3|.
CAISGSMGDTQYF
TGTGCCATCAGTGGTAGCATGGGCGATACGCAGTATTTT
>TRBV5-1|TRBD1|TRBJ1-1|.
CASSPGTVDTEAFF
TGCGCCAGCAGCCCCGGGACAGTCGACACTGAAGCTTTCTTT
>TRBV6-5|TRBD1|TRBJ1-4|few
CASSLGQGWEKLFF
TGTGCCAGCAGCTTGGGACAGGGCTGGGAAAAACTGTTTTTT
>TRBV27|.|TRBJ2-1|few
CASSLYGVSYNEQFF
TGTGCCAGCAGTTTATATGGGGTGAGCTACAATGAGCAGTTCTTC
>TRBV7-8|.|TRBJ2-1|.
CASSLSGSYNEQFF
TGTGCCAGCAGCTTATCGGGCAGTTACAATGAGCAGTTCTTC
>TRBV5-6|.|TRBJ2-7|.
CASRHGTVSYEQYF
TGTGCCAGCAGACACGGGACGGTCTCCTACGAGCAGTACTTC
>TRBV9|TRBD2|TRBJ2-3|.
CASSVGNRGVTDTQYF
TGTGCCAGCAGCGTAGGGAACCGGGGGGTCACAGATACGCAGTATTTT
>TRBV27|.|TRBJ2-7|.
CASRLTGLYEQYF
TGTGCCAGCAGACTGACAGGACTCTACGAGCAGTACTTC
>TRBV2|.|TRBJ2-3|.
CASRGGAYTQYF
TGTGCCAGCAGGGGCGGGGCTTATACGCAGTATTTT
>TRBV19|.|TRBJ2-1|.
CASSTPLLIQGSTEQFF
TGTGCCAGTAGTACCCCCCTACTTATACAGGGTTCCACTGAGCAGTTCTTC
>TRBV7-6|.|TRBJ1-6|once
CASSLSWGRSPLHF
TGTGCCAGCAGCTTAAGCTGGGGACGTTCACCCCTCCACTTT
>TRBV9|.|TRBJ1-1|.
CASSVVLGNTEAFF
TGTGCCAGCAGCGTAGTTCTGGGGAACACTGAAGCTTTCTTT
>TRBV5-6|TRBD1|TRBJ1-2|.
CASSLLGGANYGYTF
TGTGCCAGCAGCTTGCTAGGGGGCGCAAACTATGGCTACACCTTC
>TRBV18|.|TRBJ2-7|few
CASSPSWGGSYEQYF
TGTGCCAGCTCACCCTCGTGGGGAGGATCCTACGAGCAGTACTTC
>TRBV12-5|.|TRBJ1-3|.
CASGVGNAGNTIYF
TGTGCTAGTGGAGTAGGGAATGCTGGAAACACCATATATTTT
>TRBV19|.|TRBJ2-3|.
CASRKKGTDTQYF
TGTGCCAGTAGGAAGAAGGGCACAGATACGCAGTATTTT
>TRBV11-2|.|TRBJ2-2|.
CASSLVSSPGTGELFF
TGTGCCAGCAGCTTAGTGAGTAGTCCCGGGACCGGGGAGCTGTTTTTT
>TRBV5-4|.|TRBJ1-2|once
CASSIDRSYGYTF
TGTGCCAGCAGCATAGACAGGAGCTATGGCTACACCTTC
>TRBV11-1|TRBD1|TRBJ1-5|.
CASSRDRDQPQHF
TGTGCCAGCAGCCGGGACAGAGATCAGCCCCAGCATTTT
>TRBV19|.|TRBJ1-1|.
CASSIDRGRAFF
TGTGCCAGTAGTATAGATCGGGGAAGAGCTTTCTTT
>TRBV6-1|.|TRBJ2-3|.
CASSELNRDTQYF
TGTGCCAGCAGTGAGTTGAACAGAGATACGCAGTATTTT
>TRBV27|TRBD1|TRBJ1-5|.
CASSPGQGVGSNQPQHF
TGTGCCAGCAGCCCAGGACAGGGGGTGGGAAGCAATCAGCCCCAGCATTTT
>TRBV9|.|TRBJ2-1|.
CASSVAGGLRGPYNEQFF
TGTGCCAGCAGCGTAGCAGGAGGTTTGAGGGGCCCCTACAATGAGCAGTTCTTC
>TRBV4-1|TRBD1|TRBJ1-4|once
CASSRDRETFF
TGCGCCAGCAGCCGGGACAGGGAAACCTTTTTT
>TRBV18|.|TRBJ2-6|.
CASSPTIFSGANVLTF
TGTGCCAGCTCACCAACGATATTCTCTGGGGCCAACGTCCTGACTTTC
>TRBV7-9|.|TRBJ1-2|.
CASSPSLDRPGYTF
TGTGCCAGCAGCCCTTCCCTAGACCGGCCGGGCTACACCTTC